These T cell receptor beta chains were read from a single sample in a study of identical twins. Using its own MiXCR run on the 5' RACE reads, TCRdb lists one record per CDR3 protein. Among some 500,000 distinct CDR3 sequences listed, about 13% were seen once. These data are also associated with another study on yellow fever vaccine responses in identical twins.

The sequencing input was CD4+ T cells sorted from blood. The receptors were sampled from a woman under 30 in good health. Both conserved end residues are part of each CDR3. D genes are given only for firm matches. Not every row has a clone size; where given, it reads once, few, many or a size class.

clone size	V gene	J gene	D gene	CDR3 protein	CDR3 DNA
few	TRBV24-1	TRBJ2-3	-	CATSDSRGAGDTQYF	TGTGCCACCAGTGATTCCAGGGGCGCCGGAGATACGCAGTATTTT
few	TRBV20-1	TRBJ2-5	-	CSAKRWGETQYF	TGCAGTGCTAAGAGGTGGGGGGAGACCCAGTACTTC
few	TRBV12-3/TRBV12-4	TRBJ1-5	TRBD1	CASSARQGSNQPQHF	TGTGCCAGCAGTGCCCGACAGGGGAGCAATCAGCCCCAGCATTTT
-	TRBV3-1	TRBJ2-5	-	CASSQDVRHTQGETQYF	TGTGCCAGCAGCCAAGACGTTAGGCACACCCAGGGGGAGACCCAGTACTTC
-	TRBV6-4	TRBJ2-1	-	CASSDRAGGRNEQFF	TGTGCCAGCAGTGACCGGGCAGGGGGGAGAAATGAGCAGTTCTTC
-	TRBV29-1	TRBJ2-7	-	CSVEGQGTYEQYF	TGCAGCGTTGAAGGGCAGGGGACCTACGAGCAGTACTTC
many	TRBV10-3	TRBJ2-7	-	CAISGIFDSRETYEQYF	TGTGCCATCAGTGGGATTTTTGACTCTAGAGAGACCTACGAGCAGTACTTC
-	TRBV28	TRBJ2-2	-	CASSPRMRLFRELFF	TGTGCCAGCAGTCCCCGGATGAGGTTATTCAGGGAGCTGTTTTTT
-	TRBV11-2	TRBJ2-1	-	CASSSTDRREQFF	TGTGCCAGCAGCTCCACCGACAGGCGGGAGCAGTTCTTC
few	TRBV2	TRBJ1-6	-	CASSPTPSSYNSPLHF	TGTGCCAGCAGTCCGACACCCAGCTCCTATAATTCACCCCTCCACTTT
-	TRBV5-1	TRBJ2-7	-	CASRDNMGGEQYF	TGCGCCAGCAGAGACAACATGGGTGGCGAGCAGTACTTC
-	TRBV5-1	TRBJ2-1	TRBD2	CASRLTSGRGYNEQFF	TGCGCCAGCAGATTGACTAGCGGGAGGGGATACAATGAGCAGTTCTTC
-	TRBV6-1	TRBJ1-2	-	CASSELTVTNYGYTF	TGTGCCAGCAGTGAATTGACAGTAACTAACTATGGCTACACCTTC
many	TRBV5-1	TRBJ2-1	TRBD2	CASSLVLAGNQNEQFF	TGCGCCAGCAGCTTGGTACTAGCGGGCAATCAGAATGAGCAGTTCTTC
many	TRBV7-8	TRBJ2-7	TRBD2	CASSLVPSGSGQYF	TGTGCCAGCAGCTTAGTACCTAGCGGGAGCGGGCAGTACTTC
many	TRBV7-2	TRBJ2-1	TRBD2	CASSLTGTTYNEQFF	TGTGCCAGCAGCTTAACCGGGACTACCTACAATGAGCAGTTCTTC
many	TRBV9	TRBJ2-1	TRBD1	CASSDPNRGHNEQFF	TGTGCCAGCAGCGACCCCAACAGGGGGCATAATGAGCAGTTCTTC
few	TRBV5-6	TRBJ2-4	TRBD1	CASSLGQGAFNIQYF	TGTGCCAGCAGCTTGGGACAGGGGGCTTTTAACATTCAGTACTTC
few	TRBV23-1	TRBJ2-5	TRBD2	CTQSNLGLAGGEETQYF	TGCACGCAAAGTAACTTGGGACTAGCGGGAGGAGAAGAGACCCAGTACTTC
-	TRBV28	TRBJ2-7	TRBD1	CASSATGAPYEQYF	TGTGCCAGCAGTGCCACAGGGGCTCCCTACGAGCAGTACTTC
-	TRBV3-1	TRBJ2-7	-	CASSRLVGEQYF	TGTGCCAGCAGCCGACTGGTCGGGGAGCAGTACTTC
few	TRBV9	TRBJ1-1	-	CASSVAGDMMTEAFF	TGTGCCAGCAGCGTAGCTGGGGACATGATGACTGAAGCTTTCTTT
-	TRBV7-2	TRBJ2-3	-	CASSLVTSWDTQYF	TGTGCCAGCAGTCTAGTAACTAGTTGGGATACGCAGTATTTT
-	TRBV12-3/TRBV12-4	TRBJ1-2	TRBD1	CASRLNPRGTYGYTF	TGTGCCAGCAGACTCAACCCCAGGGGGACCTATGGCTACACCTTC
many	TRBV19	TRBJ2-7	-	CASSLSPDPTYEQYF	TGTGCCAGTAGCCTAAGCCCGGATCCAACCTACGAGCAGTACTTC
few	TRBV5-1	TRBJ2-2	TRBD1	CASSYQGANGELFF	TGCGCCAGCAGCTACCAGGGGGCGAACGGGGAGCTGTTTTTT
few	TRBV28	TRBJ2-7	-	CASRDNRDNDEQYF	TGTGCCAGCAGAGACAACCGGGACAACGACGAGCAGTACTTC
few	TRBV4-3	TRBJ2-5	TRBD2	CASSPGLAGGEETQYF	TGCGCCAGCAGCCCAGGATTAGCGGGAGGGGAAGAGACCCAGTACTTC
-	TRBV18	TRBJ1-2	-	CASSPGVGWTGGYTF	TGTGCCAGCTCACCAGGGGTTGGTTGGACTGGTGGCTACACCTTC
-	TRBV7-9	TRBJ2-3	-	CASSLLVGDTDTQYF	TGTGCCAGCAGCTTACTCGTGGGGGACACAGATACGCAGTATTTT
many	TRBV27	TRBJ2-4	-	CASRSENSIQYF	TGTGCCAGCAGGTCAGAAAATAGCATTCAGTACTTC
few	TRBV6-1	TRBJ2-2	-	CASSEWVGTGELFF	TGTGCCAGCAGCGAATGGGTGGGCACCGGGGAGCTGTTTTTT
few	TRBV25-1	TRBJ2-1	-	CASSRDGAYNEQFF	TGTGCCAGCAGCCGGGACGGCGCCTACAATGAGCAGTTCTTC
few	TRBV3-1	TRBJ1-5	TRBD1	CASSQGGRGHQPQHF	TGTGCCAGCAGCCAAGGGGGCAGGGGGCATCAGCCCCAGCATTTT
many	TRBV5-1	TRBJ2-3	TRBD2	CASSPGLAGRTGYF	TGCGCCAGCAGCCCGGGACTAGCGGGAAGGACGGGGTATTTT
-	TRBV4-2	TRBJ2-3	-	CASSPAGAPDTQYF	TGTGCCAGCAGCCCCGCAGGGGCCCCAGATACGCAGTATTTT
few	TRBV10-3	TRBJ2-3	-	CAISESLGSGARDTQYF	TGTGCCATCAGTGAGTCACTTGGGTCAGGGGCCCGGGATACGCAGTATTTT
few	TRBV20-1	TRBJ2-7	-	CSAHDLSDSYEQYF	TGCAGTGCCCACGATTTATCGGATTCCTACGAGCAGTACTTC
-	TRBV20-1	TRBJ2-4	-	CSARDGGRAKNIQYF	TGCAGTGCTAGAGATGGGGGACGAGCCAAAAACATTCAGTACTTC
many	TRBV12-3/TRBV12-4	TRBJ2-7	TRBD1	CASSVGQGPYEQYF	TGTGCCAGCAGCGTAGGACAGGGACCCTACGAGCAGTACTTC